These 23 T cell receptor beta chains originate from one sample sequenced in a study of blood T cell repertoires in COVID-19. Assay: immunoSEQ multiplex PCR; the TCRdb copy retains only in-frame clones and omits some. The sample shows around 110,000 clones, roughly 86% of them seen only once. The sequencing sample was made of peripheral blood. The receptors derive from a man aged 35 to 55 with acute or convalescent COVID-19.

CDR3: CASSHRSGEETQYF. In nucleotides, the CDR3 is TGCGCCAGCAGCCATCGTAGCGGGGAAGAGACCCAGTACTTC. The chain has TRBV5-1 and TRBJ2-5, with 8 bases that match TRBD2. Germline V CDR1 and CDR2: SGHRS, YFSETQ. Germline trimming cut 4 bases from V and 3 bases from J; bases unmatched to any gene: 5. The CDR3 totals 14 residues.

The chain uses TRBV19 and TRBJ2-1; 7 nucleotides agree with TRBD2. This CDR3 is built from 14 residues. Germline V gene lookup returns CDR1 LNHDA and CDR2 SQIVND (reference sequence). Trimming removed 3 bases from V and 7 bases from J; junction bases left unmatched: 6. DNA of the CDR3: TGTGCCAGTAGTATGGCGGGGGTGGCTAATGAGCAGTTCTTC. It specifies CASSMAGVANEQFF.

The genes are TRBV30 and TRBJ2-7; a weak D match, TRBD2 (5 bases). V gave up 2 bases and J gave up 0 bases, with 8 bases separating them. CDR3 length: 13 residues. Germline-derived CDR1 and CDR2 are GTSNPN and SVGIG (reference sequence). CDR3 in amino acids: CAWSLGGSYEQYF. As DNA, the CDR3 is TGTGCCTGGAGTCTCGGAGGCTCCTACGAGCAGTACTTC.

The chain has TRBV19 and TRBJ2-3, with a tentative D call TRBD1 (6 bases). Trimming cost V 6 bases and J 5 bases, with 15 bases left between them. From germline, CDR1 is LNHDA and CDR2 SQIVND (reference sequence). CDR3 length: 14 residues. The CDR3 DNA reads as TGTGCCAGTAGGCAACAGGGATCGGGAGATACGCAGTATTTT. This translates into CASRQQGSGDTQYF.

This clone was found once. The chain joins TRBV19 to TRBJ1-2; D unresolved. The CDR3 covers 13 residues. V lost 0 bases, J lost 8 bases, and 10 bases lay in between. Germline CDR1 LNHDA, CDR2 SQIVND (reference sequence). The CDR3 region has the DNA TGTGCCAGTAGTATAGACGGTGCCTACGGCTACACCTTC. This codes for CASSIDGAYGYTF.

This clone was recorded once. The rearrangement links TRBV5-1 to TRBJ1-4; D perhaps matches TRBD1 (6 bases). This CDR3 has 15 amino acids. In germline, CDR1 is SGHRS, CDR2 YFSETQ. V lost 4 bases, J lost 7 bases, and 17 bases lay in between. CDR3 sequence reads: CASSRSGAGAEKLFF. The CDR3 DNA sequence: TGCGCCAGCAGCCGCAGCGGTGCAGGGGCTGAAAAACTGTTTTTT.

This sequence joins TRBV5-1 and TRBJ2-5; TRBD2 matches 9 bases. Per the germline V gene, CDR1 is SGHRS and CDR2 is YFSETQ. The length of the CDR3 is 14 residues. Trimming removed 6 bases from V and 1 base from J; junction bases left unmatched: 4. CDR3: CASKMTSGQETQYF. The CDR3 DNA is TGCGCCAGCAAGATGACTAGCGGCCAAGAGACCCAGTACTTC.

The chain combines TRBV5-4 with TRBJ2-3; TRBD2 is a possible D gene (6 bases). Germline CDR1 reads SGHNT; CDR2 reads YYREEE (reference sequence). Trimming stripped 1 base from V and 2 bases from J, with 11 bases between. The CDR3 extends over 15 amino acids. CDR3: CASSLLSGDTDTQYF. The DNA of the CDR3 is TGTGCCAGCAGCTTGTTGTCGGGGGACACAGATACGCAGTATTTT.

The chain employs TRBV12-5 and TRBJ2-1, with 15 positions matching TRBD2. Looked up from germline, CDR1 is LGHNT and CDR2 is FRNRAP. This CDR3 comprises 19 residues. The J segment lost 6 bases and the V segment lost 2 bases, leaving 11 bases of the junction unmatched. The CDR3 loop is CASGLSPGTSGGFTNEQFF. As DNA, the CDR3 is TGTGCTAGTGGTTTGTCACCCGGGACTAGCGGGGGGTTCACCAATGAGCAGTTCTTC.

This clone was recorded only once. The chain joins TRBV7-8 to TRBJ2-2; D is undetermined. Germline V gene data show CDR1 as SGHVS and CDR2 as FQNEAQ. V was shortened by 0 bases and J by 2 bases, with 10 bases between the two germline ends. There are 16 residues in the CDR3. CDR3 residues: CASSLAWPGNTGELFF. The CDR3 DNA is TGTGCCAGCAGCTTAGCGTGGCCGGGTAACACCGGGGAGCTGTTTTTT.

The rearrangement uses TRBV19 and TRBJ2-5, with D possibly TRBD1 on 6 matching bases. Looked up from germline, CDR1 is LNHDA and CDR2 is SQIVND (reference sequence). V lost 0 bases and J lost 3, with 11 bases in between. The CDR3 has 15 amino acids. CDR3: CASSIDQDSKETQYF. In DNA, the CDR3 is TGTGCCAGTAGTATAGATCAGGACAGTAAAGAGACCCAGTACTTC.

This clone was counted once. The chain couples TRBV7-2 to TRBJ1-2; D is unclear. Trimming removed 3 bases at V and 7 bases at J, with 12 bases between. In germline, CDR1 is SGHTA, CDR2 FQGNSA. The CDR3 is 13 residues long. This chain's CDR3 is CASSFFTESGYTF. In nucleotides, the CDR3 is TGTGCCAGCAGCTTTTTTACAGAATCTGGCTACACCTTC.

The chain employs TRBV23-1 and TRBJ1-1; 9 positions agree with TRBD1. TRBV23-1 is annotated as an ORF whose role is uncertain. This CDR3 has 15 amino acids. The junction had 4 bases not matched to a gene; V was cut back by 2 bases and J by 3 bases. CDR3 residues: CASSQKTGGYTEAFF. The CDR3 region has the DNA TGCGCCAGCAGTCAAAAGACAGGGGGGTACACTGAAGCTTTCTTT.

CDR3 nucleotides: TGTGCCAGCAGCCGCGGAAAACAGGGGGCCGCCCCGAACTATGGCTACACCTTC. Protein product: CASSRGKQGAAPNYGYTF. The J gene is TRBJ1-2, the V gene TRBV13; 9 bases map to TRBD1. The CDR3 extends over 18 amino acids. V lost 5 bases and J lost 2; bases outside the gene matches: 15. Germline V gene sequence: CDR1 PRHDT, CDR2 FYEKMQ (reference sequence).

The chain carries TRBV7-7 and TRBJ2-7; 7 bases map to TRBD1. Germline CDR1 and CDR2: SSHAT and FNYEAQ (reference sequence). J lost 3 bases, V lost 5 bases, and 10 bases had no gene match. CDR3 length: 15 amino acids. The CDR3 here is CASSQGTAEIYEQYF. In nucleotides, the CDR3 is TGTGCCAGCAGCCAAGGGACAGCGGAAATCTACGAGCAGTACTTC.

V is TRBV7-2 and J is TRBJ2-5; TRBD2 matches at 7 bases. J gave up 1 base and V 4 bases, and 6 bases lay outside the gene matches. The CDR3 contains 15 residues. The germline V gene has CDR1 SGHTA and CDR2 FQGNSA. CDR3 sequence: CASSSGGRGQETQYF. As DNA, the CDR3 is TGTGCCAGCAGCTCGGGGGGAAGAGGCCAAGAGACCCAGTACTTC.

The CDR3 nucleotides are TGTGCCAGCAGCTTGGCTAGGGGCCCTTACAATGAGCAGTTCTTC. As protein: CASSLARGPYNEQFF. This chain connects TRBV5-8 to TRBJ2-1; a weak D match, TRBD1 (5 bases). Germline V lookup: CDR1 SGHTS, CDR2 YDEGEE. Trimming shortened V by 0 bases and J by 4 bases, and 11 bases separated the two germline ends. The CDR3 totals 15 residues. The variable domain in full, with the rest retrieved from reference TRBV5-8 and TRBJ2-1, is EAGVTQSPTHLIKTRGQQATLRCSPISGHTSVYWYQQALGLGLQFLLWYDEGEERNRGNFPPRFSGRQFPNYSSELNVNALELEDSALYLCASSLARGPYNEQFFGPGTRLTVL.

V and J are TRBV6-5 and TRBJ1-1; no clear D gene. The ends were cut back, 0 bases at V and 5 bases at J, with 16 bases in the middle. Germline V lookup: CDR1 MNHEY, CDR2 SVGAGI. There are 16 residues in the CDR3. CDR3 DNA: TGTGCCAGCAGTTACTCGGGCCCGTTCGGCCGGACTGAAGCTTTCTTT. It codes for CASSYSGPFGRTEAFF.

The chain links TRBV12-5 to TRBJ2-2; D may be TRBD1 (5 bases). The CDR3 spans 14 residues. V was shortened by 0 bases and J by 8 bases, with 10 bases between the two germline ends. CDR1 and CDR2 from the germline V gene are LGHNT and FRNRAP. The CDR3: CASGLVRAAGELFF. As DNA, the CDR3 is TGTGCTAGTGGTTTGGTCAGGGCAGCGGGGGAGCTGTTTTTT.

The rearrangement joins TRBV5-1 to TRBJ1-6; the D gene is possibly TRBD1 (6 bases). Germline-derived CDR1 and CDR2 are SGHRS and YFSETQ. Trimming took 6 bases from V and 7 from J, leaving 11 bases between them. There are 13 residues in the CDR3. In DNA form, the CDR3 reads TGCGCCAGCACACGGACAGACAATTCACCCCTCCACTTT. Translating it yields CASTRTDNSPLHF. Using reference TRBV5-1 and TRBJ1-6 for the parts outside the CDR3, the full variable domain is KAGVTQTPRYLIKTRGQQVTLSCSPISGHRSVSWYQQTPGQGLQFLFEYFSETQRNKGNFPGRFSGRQFSNSRSEMNVSTLELGDSALYLCASTRTDNSPLHFGNGTRLTVT.

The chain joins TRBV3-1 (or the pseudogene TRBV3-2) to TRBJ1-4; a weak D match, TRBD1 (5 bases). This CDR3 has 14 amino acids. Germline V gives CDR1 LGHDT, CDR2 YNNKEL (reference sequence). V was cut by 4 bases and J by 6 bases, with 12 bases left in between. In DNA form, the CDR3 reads TGTGCCAGCAGCCGGGGCCTTCGGCATGAAAAACTGTTTTTT. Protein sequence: CASSRGLRHEKLFF.

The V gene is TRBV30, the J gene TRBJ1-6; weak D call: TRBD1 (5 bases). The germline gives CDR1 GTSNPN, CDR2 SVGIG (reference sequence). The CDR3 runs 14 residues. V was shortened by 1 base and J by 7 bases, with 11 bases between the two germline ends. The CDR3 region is CAWSGVTGNSPLHF. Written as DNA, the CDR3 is TGTGCCTGGAGTGGGGTAACAGGAAATTCACCCCTCCACTTT. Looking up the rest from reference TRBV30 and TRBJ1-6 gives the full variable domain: SQTIHQWPATLVQPVGSPLSLECTVEGTSNPNLYWYRQAAGRGLQLLFYSVGIGQISSEVPQNLSASRPQDRQFILSSKKLLLSDSGFYLCAWSGVTGNSPLHFGNGTRLTVT.

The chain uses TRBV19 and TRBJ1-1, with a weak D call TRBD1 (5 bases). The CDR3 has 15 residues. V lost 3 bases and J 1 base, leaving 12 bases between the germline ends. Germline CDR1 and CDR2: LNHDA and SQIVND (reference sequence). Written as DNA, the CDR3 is TGTGCCAGTAGTATGACCGGGGGGGGGAACACTGAAGCTTTCTTT. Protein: CASSMTGGGNTEAFF. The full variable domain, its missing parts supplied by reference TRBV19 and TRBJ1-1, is DGGITQSPKYLFRKEGQNVTLSCEQNLNHDAMYWYRQDPGQGLRLIYYSQIVNDFQKGDIAEGYSVSREKKESFPLTVTSAQKNPTAFYLCASSMTGGGNTEAFFGQGTRLTVV.